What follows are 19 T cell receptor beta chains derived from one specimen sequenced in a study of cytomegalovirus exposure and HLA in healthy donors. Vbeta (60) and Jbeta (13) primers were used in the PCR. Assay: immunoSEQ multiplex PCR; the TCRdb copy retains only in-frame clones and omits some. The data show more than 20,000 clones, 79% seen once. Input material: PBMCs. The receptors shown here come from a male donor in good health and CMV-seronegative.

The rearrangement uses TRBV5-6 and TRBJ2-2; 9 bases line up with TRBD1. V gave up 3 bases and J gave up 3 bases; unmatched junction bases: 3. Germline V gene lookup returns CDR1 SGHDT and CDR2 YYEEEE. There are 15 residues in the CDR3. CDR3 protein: CASSSGQGYTGELFF. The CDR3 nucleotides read TGTGCCAGCAGCTCAGGACAGGGGTACACCGGGGAGCTGTTTTTT.

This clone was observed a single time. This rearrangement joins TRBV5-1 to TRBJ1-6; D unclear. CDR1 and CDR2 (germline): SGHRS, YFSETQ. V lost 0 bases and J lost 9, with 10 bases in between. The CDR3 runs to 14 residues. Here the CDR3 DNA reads TGCGCCAGCAGCTTGGGGGTTGAGGGTTCACCCCTCCACTTT. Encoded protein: CASSLGVEGSPLHF. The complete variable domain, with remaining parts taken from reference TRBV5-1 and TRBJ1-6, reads KAGVTQTPRYLIKTRGQQVTLSCSPISGHRSVSWYQQTPGQGLQFLFEYFSETQRNKGNFPGRFSGRQFSNSRSEMNVSTLELGDSALYLCASSLGVEGSPLHFGNGTRLTVT.

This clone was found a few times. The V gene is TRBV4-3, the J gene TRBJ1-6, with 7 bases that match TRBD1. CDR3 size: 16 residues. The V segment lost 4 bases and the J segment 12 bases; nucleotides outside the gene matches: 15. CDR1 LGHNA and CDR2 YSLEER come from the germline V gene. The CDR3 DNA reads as TGCGCCAGCAGCCCCCGGACAGGCGCAGGACCGGTACCCCTCCACTTT. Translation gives CASSPRTGAGPVPLHF.

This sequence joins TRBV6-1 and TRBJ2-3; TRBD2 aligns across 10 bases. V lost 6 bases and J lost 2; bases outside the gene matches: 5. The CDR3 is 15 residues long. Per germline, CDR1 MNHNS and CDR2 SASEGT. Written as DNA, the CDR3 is TGTGCCAGCAGGGCTCTAGCGGGGGACACAGATACGCAGTATTTT. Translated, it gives CASRALAGDTDTQYF.

The CDR3 here is CASSVRWEGDTQYF. DNA of the CDR3: TGTGCCAGCAGCGTTAGATGGGAGGGTGATACGCAGTATTTT. The chain has TRBV9 and TRBJ2-3, with 7 bases that match TRBD2. The CDR3 consists of 14 residues. V was pared by 2 bases and J by 6 bases, with 6 bases of the junction left unmatched. Germline assignment: CDR1 SGDLS and CDR2 YYNGEE.

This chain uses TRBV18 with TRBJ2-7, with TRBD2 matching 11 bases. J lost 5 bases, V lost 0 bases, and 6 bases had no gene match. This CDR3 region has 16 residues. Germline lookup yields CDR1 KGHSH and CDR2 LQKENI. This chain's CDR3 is CASSPPNLAGGNEQYF. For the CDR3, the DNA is TGTGCCAGCTCACCACCGAACCTAGCGGGAGGAAACGAGCAGTACTTC.

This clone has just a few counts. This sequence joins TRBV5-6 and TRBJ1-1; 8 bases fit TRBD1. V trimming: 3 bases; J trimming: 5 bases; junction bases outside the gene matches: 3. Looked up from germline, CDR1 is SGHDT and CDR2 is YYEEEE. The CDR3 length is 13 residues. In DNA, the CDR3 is TGTGCCAGCAGCTCCCAGGGGGCGACTGAAGCTTTCTTT. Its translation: CASSSQGATEAFF. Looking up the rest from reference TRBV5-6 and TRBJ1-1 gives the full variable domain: DAGVTQSPTHLIKTRGQQVTLRCSPKSGHDTVSWYQQALGQGPQFIFQYYEEEERQRGNFPDRFSGHQFPNYSSELNVNALLLGDSALYLCASSSQGATEAFFGQGTRLTVV.

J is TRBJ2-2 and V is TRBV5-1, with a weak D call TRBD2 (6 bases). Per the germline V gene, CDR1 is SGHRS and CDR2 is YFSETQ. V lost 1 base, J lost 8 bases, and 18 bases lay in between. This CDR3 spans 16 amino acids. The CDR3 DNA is TGCGCCAGCAGCTTGCGAGCGCTAGCGACTACTGGGGAGCTGTTTTTT. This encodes CASSLRALATTGELFF.

CDR3 DNA sequence: TGTGCCAGCAGTGACTCCCAGCGGGGTAGCACAGATACGCAGTATTTT. Amino acids: CASSDSQRGSTDTQYF. This rearrangement joins TRBV6-4 to TRBJ2-3; 7 positions agree with TRBD2. V lost 0 bases to trimming and J lost 0 bases; unmatched junction nucleotides: 3. Germline V CDR1 and CDR2: MRHNA, SNTAGT. This CDR3 is built from 16 residues.

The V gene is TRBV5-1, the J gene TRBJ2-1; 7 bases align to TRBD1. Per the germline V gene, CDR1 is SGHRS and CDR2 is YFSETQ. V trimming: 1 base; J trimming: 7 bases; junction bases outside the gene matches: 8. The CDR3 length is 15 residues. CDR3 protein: CASSLIGTERNEQFF. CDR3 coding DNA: TGCGCCAGCAGCTTGATTGGGACAGAACGAAATGAGCAGTTCTTC.

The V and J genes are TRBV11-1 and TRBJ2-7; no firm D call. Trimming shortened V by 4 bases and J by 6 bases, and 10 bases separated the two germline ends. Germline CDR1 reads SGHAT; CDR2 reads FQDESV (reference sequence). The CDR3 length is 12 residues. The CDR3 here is CASSSRRGEQYF. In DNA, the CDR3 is TGTGCCAGCAGCTCCCGACGAGGCGAGCAGTACTTC.

Here the CDR3 reads CASSLGLREGNEQFF. DNA for the CDR3: TGTGCCAGCAGTTTAGGTCTCAGGGAAGGCAATGAGCAGTTCTTC. The chain couples TRBV27 to TRBJ2-1; possibly TRBD1 for D (5 bases). V gave up 2 bases and J gave up 6 bases, with 14 bases separating them. Germline CDR1 is MNHEY and CDR2 is SMNVEV (reference sequence). The CDR3 spans 15 residues.

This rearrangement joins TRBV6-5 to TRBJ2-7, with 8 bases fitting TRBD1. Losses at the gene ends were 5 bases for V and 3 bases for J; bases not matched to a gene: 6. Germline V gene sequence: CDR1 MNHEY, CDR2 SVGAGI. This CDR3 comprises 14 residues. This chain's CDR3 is CASSDRDRFYEQYF. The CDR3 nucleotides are TGTGCCAGCAGTGACCGGGACAGGTTCTACGAGCAGTACTTC.

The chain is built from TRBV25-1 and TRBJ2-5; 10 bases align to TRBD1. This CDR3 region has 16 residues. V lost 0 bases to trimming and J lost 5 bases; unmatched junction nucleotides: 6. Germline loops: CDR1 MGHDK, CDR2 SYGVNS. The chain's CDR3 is CASSEYGTGARETQYF. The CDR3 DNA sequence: TGTGCCAGCAGTGAATACGGGACAGGGGCCCGGGAGACCCAGTACTTC.

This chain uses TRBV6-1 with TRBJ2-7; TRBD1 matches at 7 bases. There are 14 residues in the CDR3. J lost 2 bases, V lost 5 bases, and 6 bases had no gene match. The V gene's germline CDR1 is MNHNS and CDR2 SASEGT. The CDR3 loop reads CASSPIGGPYEQYF. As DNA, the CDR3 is TGTGCCAGCAGTCCTATAGGGGGCCCCTACGAGCAGTACTTC.

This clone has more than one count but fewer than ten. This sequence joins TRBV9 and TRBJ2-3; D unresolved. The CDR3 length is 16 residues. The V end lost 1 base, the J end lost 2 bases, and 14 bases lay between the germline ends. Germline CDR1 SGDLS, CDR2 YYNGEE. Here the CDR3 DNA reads TGTGCCAGCAGCGTAAGCTTCTCCATTCACACAGATACGCAGTATTTT. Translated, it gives CASSVSFSIHTDTQYF.

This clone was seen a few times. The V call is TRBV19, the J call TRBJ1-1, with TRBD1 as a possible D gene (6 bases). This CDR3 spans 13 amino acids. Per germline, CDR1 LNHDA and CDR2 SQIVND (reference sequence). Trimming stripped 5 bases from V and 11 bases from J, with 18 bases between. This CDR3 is CASSPNRDKDAFF. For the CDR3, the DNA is TGTGCCAGTAGTCCGAACCGGGACAAGGACGCTTTCTTT.

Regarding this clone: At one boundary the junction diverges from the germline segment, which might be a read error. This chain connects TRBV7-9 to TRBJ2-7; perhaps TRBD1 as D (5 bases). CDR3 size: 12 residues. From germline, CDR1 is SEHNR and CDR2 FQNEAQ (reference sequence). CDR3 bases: TGTTCCAGCAGCTTTGGGGCCCACGAGCAGTACTTC. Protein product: CSSSFGAHEQYF.

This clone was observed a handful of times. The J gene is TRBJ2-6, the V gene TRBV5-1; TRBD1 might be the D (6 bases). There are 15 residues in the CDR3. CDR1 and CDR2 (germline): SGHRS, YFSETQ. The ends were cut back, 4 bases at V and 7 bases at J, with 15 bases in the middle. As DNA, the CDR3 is TGCGCCAGCAGCCTGACCCTACAGGGAGCCAACGTCCTGACTTTC. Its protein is CASSLTLQGANVLTF.